The clone carrying this T cell receptor beta chain was seen at least ten times. Antigen unknown. The sample originates from a study of molecular identifiers for immune sequencing clone quantification. Bulk TCR library preparation followed previously described methods with listed TCR primers. TCRdb fed the PCR reads into MiXCR, producing one record per CDR3 protein. The data contain more than 550,000 distinct CDR3 sequences, 25% of them singletons. CDR3 length: 14 residues. Germline CDR1 SQVTM, CDR2 ANQGSEA. The V segment lost 6 bases and the J segment 5 bases; nucleotides outside the gene matches: 8. Study-level results: Clones above 20 RNA copies contained over 98% of effector molecules but under 1% of naive ones.

Sorting selected naive CD8 T cells with a CD8+CD4-CCR7+CD45RA+ phenotype. The V gene is TRBV29-1, the J gene TRBJ2-2; 8 bases agree with TRBD2. The sample was naive CD8+ T cells from blood, with Jurkat cell RNA spiked in. Documented subset: FACS-sorted CD8+CD4-CCR7+CD45RA+ naive T cells. The source is a human donor in good health. Some libraries in this study had Jurkat cell RNA spiked in. The CDR3 loop is CSVHSGSGTGELFF. DNA of the CDR3: TGCAGCGTCCACAGCGGGAGTGGGACCGGGGAGCTGTTTTTT.